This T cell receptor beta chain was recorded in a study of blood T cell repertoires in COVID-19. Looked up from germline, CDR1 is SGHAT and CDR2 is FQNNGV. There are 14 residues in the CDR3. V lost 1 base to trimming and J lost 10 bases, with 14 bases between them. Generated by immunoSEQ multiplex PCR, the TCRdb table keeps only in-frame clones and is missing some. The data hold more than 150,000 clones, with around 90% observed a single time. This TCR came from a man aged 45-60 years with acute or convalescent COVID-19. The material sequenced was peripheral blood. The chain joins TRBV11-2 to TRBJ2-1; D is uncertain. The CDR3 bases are TGTGCCAGCAGCTTAGTGCTAGATGTTGGCGAGCAGTTCTTC. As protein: CASSLVLDVGEQFF.